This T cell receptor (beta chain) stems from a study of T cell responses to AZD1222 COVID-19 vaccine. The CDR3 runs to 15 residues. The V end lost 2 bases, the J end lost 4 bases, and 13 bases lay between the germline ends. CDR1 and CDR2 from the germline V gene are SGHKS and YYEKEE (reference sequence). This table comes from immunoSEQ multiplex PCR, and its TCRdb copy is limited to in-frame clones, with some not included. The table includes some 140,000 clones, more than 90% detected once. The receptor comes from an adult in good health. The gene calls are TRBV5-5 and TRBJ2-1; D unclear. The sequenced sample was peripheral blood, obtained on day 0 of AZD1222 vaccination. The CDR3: CASSFDGTKYNEQFF. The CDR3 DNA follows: TGTGCCAGCAGCTTCGACGGTACTAAATACAATGAGCAGTTCTTC.